Listed below are T cell receptor beta chains from one sample, sequenced in a study of blood T cell repertoires in COVID-19. The repertoire was sequenced with immunoSEQ multiplex PCR; TCRdb's copy has only in-frame clones and lacks some. The profile shows under 250,000 clones, roughly 88% of them singletons. Sequencing used peripheral blood. The receptors were sampled from a man between 45 and 60 years old with active or convalescent COVID-19. CDR3s include the opening cysteine and the closing phenylalanine or tryptophan. Fields, in order: D gene, clone size, J gene, V gene, CDR3 protein, CDR3 DNA. D genes are given only for firm matches. Some rows have no size entry. The others give once, few or many, or a class for an expanded clone.

d_call: TRBD1
clone_size: .
j_call: TRBJ2-1
v_call: TRBV7-2
cdr3_aa: CASSFPRDRAVYNEQFF
cdr3_nt: TGTGCCAGCAGCTTCCCCCGGGACAGGGCGGTATACAATGAGCAGTTCTTC

d_call: TRBD1
clone_size: .
j_call: TRBJ2-5
v_call: TRBV7-6
cdr3_aa: CASSFRTGGEETQYF
cdr3_nt: TGTGCCAGCAGCTTTCGGACAGGGGGGGAAGAGACCCAGTACTTC

d_call: .
clone_size: .
j_call: TRBJ1-2
v_call: TRBV7-8
cdr3_aa: CASSLAPGGNYGYTF
cdr3_nt: TGTGCCAGCAGCTTAGCGCCCGGGGGTAACTATGGCTACACCTTC

d_call: TRBD1
clone_size: .
j_call: TRBJ1-6
v_call: TRBV28
cdr3_aa: CASHRDRGLFYNSPLHF
cdr3_nt: TGTGCCAGCCACCGGGACAGGGGGTTATTCTATAATTCACCCCTCCACTTT

d_call: .
clone_size: .
j_call: TRBJ2-7
v_call: TRBV30
cdr3_aa: CAWSVRPDWSSYEQYF
cdr3_nt: TGTGCCTGGAGTGTACGACCGGACTGGAGCTCCTACGAGCAGTACTTC

d_call: .
clone_size: .
j_call: TRBJ2-6
v_call: TRBV6-5
cdr3_aa: CASLAAGANVLTF
cdr3_nt: TGTGCCAGCCTCGCGGCTGGGGCCAACGTCCTGACTTTC

d_call: TRBD1
clone_size: .
j_call: TRBJ1-2
v_call: TRBV15
cdr3_aa: CATSSQGGGGYTF
cdr3_nt: TGTGCCACCAGCAGTCAGGGGGGAGGTGGCTACACCTTC

d_call: TRBD2
clone_size: .
j_call: TRBJ2-1
v_call: TRBV5-4
cdr3_aa: CASSLGGSGGAYNEQFF
cdr3_nt: TGTGCCAGCAGCTTGGGAGGGAGCGGGGGGGCGTACAATGAGCAGTTCTTC

d_call: .
clone_size: .
j_call: TRBJ1-2
v_call: TRBV20-1
cdr3_aa: CSASPRGNGYTF
cdr3_nt: TGCAGTGCTAGTCCCAGAGGCAATGGCTACACCTTC

d_call: .
clone_size: few
j_call: TRBJ1-3
v_call: TRBV4-1
cdr3_aa: CASSQPFSGARAGNTIYF
cdr3_nt: TGCGCCAGCAGCCAACCCTTCTCAGGGGCGAGGGCTGGAAACACCATATATTTT

d_call: TRBD1
clone_size: .
j_call: TRBJ2-7
v_call: TRBV28
cdr3_aa: CASLGQDRYEQYF
cdr3_nt: TGTGCCAGCCTCGGACAGGACCGCTACGAGCAGTACTTC

d_call: TRBD1
clone_size: .
j_call: TRBJ2-7
v_call: TRBV5-4
cdr3_aa: CASSLGTGNYEQYF
cdr3_nt: TGTGCCAGCAGCTTAGGGACAGGGAACTACGAGCAGTACTTC

d_call: .
clone_size: .
j_call: TRBJ2-2
v_call: TRBV4-1
cdr3_aa: CASSHLKGEGAGELFF
cdr3_nt: TGCGCCAGCAGCCACCTAAAAGGGGAAGGAGCCGGGGAGCTGTTTTTT

d_call: TRBD2
clone_size: once
j_call: TRBJ2-4
v_call: TRBV3-1/TRBV3-2
cdr3_aa: CASSPGLAGGPAKNIQYF
cdr3_nt: TGTGCCAGCAGCCCGGGACTAGCGGGGGGGCCGGCCAAAAACATTCAGTACTTC

d_call: .
clone_size: .
j_call: TRBJ1-3
v_call: TRBV7-9
cdr3_aa: CASSFGRGTGNTIYF
cdr3_nt: TGTGCCAGCAGCTTCGGGAGGGGGACTGGAAACACCATATATTTT

d_call: .
clone_size: .
j_call: TRBJ1-1
v_call: TRBV7-2
cdr3_aa: CASSRRAEAFF
cdr3_nt: TGTGCCAGCAGCCGCCGGGCTGAAGCTTTCTTT

d_call: .
clone_size: .
j_call: TRBJ2-7
v_call: TRBV7-2
cdr3_aa: CASQPAGGSYEQYF
cdr3_nt: TGTGCCAGCCAGCCAGCGGGCGGCTCCTACGAGCAGTACTTC

d_call: TRBD1
clone_size: .
j_call: TRBJ2-3
v_call: TRBV28
cdr3_aa: CASSRSDRNTDTQYF
cdr3_nt: TGTGCCAGCAGTCGATCGGACAGGAACACAGATACGCAGTATTTT

d_call: .
clone_size: once
j_call: TRBJ2-1
v_call: TRBV5-1
cdr3_aa: CASSSLPQGNEQFF
cdr3_nt: TGCGCCAGCAGCTCCCTCCCCCAGGGGAATGAGCAGTTCTTC

d_call: TRBD1
clone_size: .
j_call: TRBJ1-1
v_call: TRBV7-8
cdr3_aa: CASSFGTGDQAFF
cdr3_nt: TGTGCCAGCAGCTTTGGGACAGGGGACCAAGCTTTCTTT

d_call: TRBD2
clone_size: .
j_call: TRBJ2-3
v_call: TRBV4-3
cdr3_aa: CASSQEGGGAGRTDTQYF
cdr3_nt: TGCGCCAGCAGCCAAGAAGGCGGGGGGGCTGGTCGCACAGATACGCAGTATTTT